This T cell receptor beta chain was retrieved from a study of T cells in Graves' hyperthyroidism and ophthalmopathy. It was RNA transcripts that yielded the amplified TCR beta CDR3 regions. First-round RT-PCR with HTBI primers amplified the TCR CDR3 region. TCRdb processed the multiplex PCR reads anew with MiXCR; each CDR3 protein has one entry. The repertoire holds over 500,000 distinct CDR3 sequences, 15% to 20% seen once, with approximately 32% in the top ten. This clonotype occurred many times. The CDR3 runs to 16 residues. The germline V gene encodes CDR1 MNHEY and CDR2 SVGAGI. V dropped 2 bases and J dropped 0 bases, with 11 bases sitting between them.

Sequencing input: blood. This chain connects TRBV6-5 to TRBJ1-5; D not certain. The sequence derives from a woman aged 25 to 39 with Graves' ophthalmopathy. Here the CDR3 reads CASSYGWVGSNQPQHF. The CDR3 region has the DNA TGTGCCAGCAGTTACGGTTGGGTGGGTAGCAATCAGCCCCAGCATTTT.